This TCR beta chain is from a study of PD-1 blockade in classical Hodgkin lymphoma. Profiling relied on immunoSEQ multiplex PCR, and the TCRdb table lists in-frame clones only, not all of them. The table shows 20,000 to 25,000 clones, with about 80% occurring only once. The time point here: cycle 4 day 1 (C4D1), after less than seven weeks of nivolumab. All trial patients relapsed after autologous stem cell transplantation. CDR3 length: 14 residues. V lost 1 base and J lost 7, with 14 bases in between. Germline CDR1 SGHTS, CDR2 YDEGEE. This sequence was found in a human donor with classical Hodgkin lymphoma. The chain joins TRBV5-8 to TRBJ2-5; D may match TRBD1 or TRBD2 (5 bases each). The source was peripheral blood mononuclear cells (PBMCs), collected before the fourth cycle of nivolumab. The CDR3 DNA sequence: TGTGCCAGCAGCTTGTACTATGGGGACGGGACCCAGTACTTC. Protein: CASSLYYGDGTQYF.